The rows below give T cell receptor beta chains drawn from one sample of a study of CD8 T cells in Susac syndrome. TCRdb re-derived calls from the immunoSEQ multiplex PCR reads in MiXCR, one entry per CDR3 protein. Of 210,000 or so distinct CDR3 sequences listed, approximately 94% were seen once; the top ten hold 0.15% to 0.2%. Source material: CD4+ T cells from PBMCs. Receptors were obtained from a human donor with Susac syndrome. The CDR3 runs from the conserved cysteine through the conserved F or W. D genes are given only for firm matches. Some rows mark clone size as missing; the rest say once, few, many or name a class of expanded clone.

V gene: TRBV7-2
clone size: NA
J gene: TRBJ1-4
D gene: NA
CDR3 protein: CASSLVWGNEKLFF
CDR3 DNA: TGTGCCAGCAGCTTAGTGTGGGGTAATGAAAAACTGTTTTTT

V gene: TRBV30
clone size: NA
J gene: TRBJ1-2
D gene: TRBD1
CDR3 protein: CAWSGGQGHYGYTF
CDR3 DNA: TGTGCCTGGAGTGGGGGACAGGGCCACTATGGCTACACCTTC

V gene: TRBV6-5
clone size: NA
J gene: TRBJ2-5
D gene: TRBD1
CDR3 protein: CASSYRRQGRIQETQYF
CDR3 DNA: TGTGCCAGCAGTTATCGCCGACAGGGGCGAATCCAAGAGACCCAGTACTTC

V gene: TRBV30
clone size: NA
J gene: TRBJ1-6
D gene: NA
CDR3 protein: CAWTRDRNSPLHF
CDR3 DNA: TGTGCCTGGACCAGGGATAGAAATTCACCCCTCCACTTT

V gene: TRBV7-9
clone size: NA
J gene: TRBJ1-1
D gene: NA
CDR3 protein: CASSFDGLMNTEAFF
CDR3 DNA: TGTGCCAGCAGCTTCGACGGACTGATGAACACTGAAGCTTTCTTT

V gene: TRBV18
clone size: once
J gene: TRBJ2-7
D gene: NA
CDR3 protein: CASSRGAGSSYEQYF
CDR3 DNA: TGTGCCAGCTCACGGGGGGCCGGAAGCTCCTACGAGCAGTACTTC

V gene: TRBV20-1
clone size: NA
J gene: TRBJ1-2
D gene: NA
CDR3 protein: CSARDGQNFNYGYTF
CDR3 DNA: TGCAGTGCTAGAGACGGACAGAACTTTAACTATGGCTACACCTTC

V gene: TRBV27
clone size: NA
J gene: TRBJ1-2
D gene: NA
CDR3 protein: CASSLKGYGYTF
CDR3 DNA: TGTGCCAGCAGTTTGAAAGGGTATGGCTACACCTTC

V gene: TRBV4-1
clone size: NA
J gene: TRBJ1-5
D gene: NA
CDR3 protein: CASSLSWGDSRSNQPQHF
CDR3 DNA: TGCGCCAGCAGCCTATCTTGGGGGGATTCAAGAAGCAATCAGCCCCAGCATTTT

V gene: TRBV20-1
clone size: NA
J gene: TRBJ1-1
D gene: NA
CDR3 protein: CSASHTAENTEAFF
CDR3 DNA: TGCAGTGCTTCCCACACGGCGGAGAACACTGAAGCTTTCTTT

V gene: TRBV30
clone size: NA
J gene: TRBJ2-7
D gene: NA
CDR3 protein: CAWSGRGRTSSYEQYF
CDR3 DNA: TGTGCCTGGAGTGGCCGAGGGAGGACCTCCTCCTACGAGCAGTACTTC

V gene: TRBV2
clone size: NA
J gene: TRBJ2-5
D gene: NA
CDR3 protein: CASSEPQPGETQYF
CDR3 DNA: TGTGCCAGCAGTGAGCCACAACCCGGAGAGACCCAGTACTTC

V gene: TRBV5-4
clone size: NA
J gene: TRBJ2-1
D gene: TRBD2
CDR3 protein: CASSLKLAGGLAEQFF
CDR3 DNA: TGTGCCAGCAGCTTGAAACTAGCGGGGGGGTTGGCTGAGCAGTTCTTC

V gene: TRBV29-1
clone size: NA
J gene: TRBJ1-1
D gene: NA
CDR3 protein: CSVPTPGKGTEAFF
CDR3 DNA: TGCAGCGTCCCAACCCCGGGGAAAGGCACTGAAGCTTTCTTT

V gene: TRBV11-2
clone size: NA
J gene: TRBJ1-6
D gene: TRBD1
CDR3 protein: CASSLQGGRNSPLHF
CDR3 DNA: TGTGCCAGCAGCTTACAGGGGGGGCGTAATTCACCCCTCCACTTT

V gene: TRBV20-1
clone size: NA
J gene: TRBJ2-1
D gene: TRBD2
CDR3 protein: CSGSTRTSGYNEQFF
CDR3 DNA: TGCAGTGGGTCCACCCGGACTAGCGGCTACAATGAGCAGTTCTTC

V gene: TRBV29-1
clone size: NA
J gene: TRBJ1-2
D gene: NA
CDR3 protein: CSVAAGNYGYTF
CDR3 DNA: TGCAGCGTTGCGGCGGGTAACTATGGCTACACCTTC

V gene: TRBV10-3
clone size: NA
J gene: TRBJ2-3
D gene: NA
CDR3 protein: CAISPYRVPAGPNGDTQYF
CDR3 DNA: TGTGCCATCAGTCCTTACAGGGTTCCGGCGGGACCGAACGGGGATACGCAGTATTTT

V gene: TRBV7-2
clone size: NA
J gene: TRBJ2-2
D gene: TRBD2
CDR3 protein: CASSPFSRTSGDLTGELFF
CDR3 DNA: TGTGCCAGCAGCCCTTTTTCCCGGACTAGCGGGGATCTCACCGGGGAGCTGTTTTTT

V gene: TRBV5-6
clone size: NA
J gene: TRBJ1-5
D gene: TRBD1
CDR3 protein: CASSSSGTGMEQPQHF
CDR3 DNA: TGTGCCAGCAGCAGTTCCGGGACAGGGATGGAGCAGCCCCAGCATTTT

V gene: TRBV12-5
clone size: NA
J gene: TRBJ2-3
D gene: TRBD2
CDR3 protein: CASGLVVAGDPDTQYF
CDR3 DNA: TGTGCTAGTGGTTTGGTCGTGGCGGGGGATCCAGATACGCAGTATTTT

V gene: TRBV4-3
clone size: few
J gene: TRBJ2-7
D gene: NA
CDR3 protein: CASSQALTSYEQYF
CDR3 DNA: TGCGCCAGCAGCCAGGCTTTAACGAGCTACGAGCAGTACTTC

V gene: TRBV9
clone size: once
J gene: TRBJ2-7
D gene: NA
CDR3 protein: CASSFTGDSYEQYF
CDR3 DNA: TGTGCCAGCAGCTTTACCGGGGACTCCTACGAGCAGTACTTC

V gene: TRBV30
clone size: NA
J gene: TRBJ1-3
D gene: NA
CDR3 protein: CASTPVILSGNTIYF
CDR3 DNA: TGTGCCTCCACCCCTGTGATCCTCTCTGGAAACACCATATATTTT

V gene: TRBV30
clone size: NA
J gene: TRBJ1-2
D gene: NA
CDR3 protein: CAWSEGPTNYGYTF
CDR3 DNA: TGTGCCTGGAGTGAGGGGCCCACTAACTATGGCTACACCTTC

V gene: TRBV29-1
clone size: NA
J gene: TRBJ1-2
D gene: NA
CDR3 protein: CSVTGTNYGYTF
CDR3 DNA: TGCAGCGTGACGGGGACTAACTATGGCTACACCTTC

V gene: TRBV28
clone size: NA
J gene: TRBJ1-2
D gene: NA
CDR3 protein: CASSQITYGYTF
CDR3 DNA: TGTGCCAGCAGTCAGATAACCTATGGCTACACCTTC

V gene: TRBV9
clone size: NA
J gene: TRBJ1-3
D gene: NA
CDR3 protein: CASSRETRNTIYF
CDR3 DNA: TGTGCCAGTTCGCGGGAGACAAGGAACACCATATATTTT

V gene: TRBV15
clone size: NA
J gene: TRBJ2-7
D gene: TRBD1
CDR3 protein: CATSRDLPGGNNIPEQYF
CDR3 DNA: TGTGCCACCAGCAGAGATCTCCCAGGGGGAAATAACATCCCCGAGCAGTACTTC

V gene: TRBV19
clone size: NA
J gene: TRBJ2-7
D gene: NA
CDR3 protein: CASSTRRQNSMYEQYF
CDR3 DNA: TGTGCCAGTAGTACACGAAGACAGAATAGCATGTACGAGCAGTACTTC

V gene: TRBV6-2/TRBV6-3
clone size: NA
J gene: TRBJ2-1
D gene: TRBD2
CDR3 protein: CASSYPSGGASYNEQFF
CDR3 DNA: TGTGCCAGCAGTTACCCTAGCGGGGGGGCTTCCTACAATGAGCAGTTCTTC

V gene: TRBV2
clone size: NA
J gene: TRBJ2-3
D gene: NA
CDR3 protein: CASSEHLGPEYF
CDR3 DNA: TGTGCCAGCAGTGAACATCTAGGGCCGGAGTATTTT

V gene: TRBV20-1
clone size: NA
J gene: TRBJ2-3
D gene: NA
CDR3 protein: CSATAGALRTDTQYF
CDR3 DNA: TGCAGTGCTACAGCGGGCGCCTTAAGGACAGATACGCAGTATTTT

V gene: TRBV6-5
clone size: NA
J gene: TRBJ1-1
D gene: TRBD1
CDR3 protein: CASSYRPGQGIGANTEAFF
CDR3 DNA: TGTGCCAGCAGTTACCGCCCTGGACAGGGGATCGGCGCGAACACTGAAGCTTTCTTT

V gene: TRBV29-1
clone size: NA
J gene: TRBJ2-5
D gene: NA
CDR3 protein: CSVGGSQETQYF
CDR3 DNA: TGCAGCGTTGGGGGCAGCCAAGAGACCCAGTACTTC

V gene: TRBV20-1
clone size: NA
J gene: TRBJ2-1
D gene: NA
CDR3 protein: CSARRAAYNEQFF
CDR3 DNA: TGCAGTGCTAGGAGGGCAGCTTACAATGAGCAGTTCTTC

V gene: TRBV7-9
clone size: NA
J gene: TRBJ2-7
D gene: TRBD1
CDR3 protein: CASSWAPDREYEQYF
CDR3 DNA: TGTGCCAGCAGCTGGGCCCCGGACAGGGAATACGAGCAGTACTTC

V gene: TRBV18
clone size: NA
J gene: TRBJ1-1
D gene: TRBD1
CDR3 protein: CASSPRSHTGVMNTEAFF
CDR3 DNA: TGTGCCAGCTCACCCAGATCCCATACAGGGGTCATGAACACTGAAGCTTTCTTT

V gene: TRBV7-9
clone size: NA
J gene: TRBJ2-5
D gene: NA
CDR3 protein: CASSQLNVTGKTQYF
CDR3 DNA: TGTGCCAGCAGCCAACTTAACGTGACAGGAAAGACCCAGTACTTC

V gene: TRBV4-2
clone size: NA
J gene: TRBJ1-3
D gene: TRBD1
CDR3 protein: CASSQEGTGKSSGNTIYF
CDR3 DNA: TGTGCCAGCAGCCAAGAGGGGACAGGGAAGAGCTCTGGAAACACCATATATTTT

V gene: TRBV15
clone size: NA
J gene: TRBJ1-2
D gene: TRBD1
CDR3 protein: CATSRDLTGSFYGYTF
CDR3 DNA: TGTGCCACCAGCAGAGACTTGACAGGGTCCTTCTATGGCTACACCTTC